The clone carrying this T cell receptor (beta chain) was detected many times. Antigen specificity is unknown. V gave up 2 bases and J gave up 1 base, with 14 bases separating them. Germline V gene sequence: CDR1 MNHNS, CDR2 SASEGT. This CDR3 contains 16 residues. This entry is derived from a study of T cell repertoires in cytomegalovirus infection. Background on the study: Selected CMV epitopes included recently identified HLA-C-restricted ones as well as well-studied HLA-B-restricted ones. Based on public TCR beta signatures, there were indications of CMV infection and of a matching HLA type.

Findings of the study overall: Clonotype analysis showed dominance of the ex vivo response by HLA-C-restricted CMV-specific TCR beta clonotypes.

TCRdb ran MiXCR on the reads and lists one entry per CDR3 protein. The table shows roughly 990,000 distinct CDR3 sequences, with around 30% occurring only once. The receptor was derived from a human donor in good health (CMV status not recorded). Some clones in this sample may be carry-over from other donors' samples. The material sequenced was cultured CD8+ T cells from PBMCs, taken from culture after CMV antigen stimulation. The chain couples TRBV6-1 to TRBJ1-1; TRBD1 might be the D (6 bases). The CDR3 loop is CASSERGGSANTEAFF. The CDR3 bases are TGTGCCAGCAGTGAAAGAGGGGGATCAGCGAACACTGAAGCTTTCTTT.